This T cell receptor (beta chain) was captured by sequencing in a study of blood T cell repertoires in COVID-19. In the study overall: Italy, Spain and the United States were the sources of the convalescent and acute COVID-19 samples. In each case, the material was cDNA or gDNA derived from T cells, B-cell-depleted T cells, or PBMCs.

How the authors handled the data: Reference gene primer amplification gave estimated nucleated cell counts. Measured with immunoSEQ multiplex PCR; TCRdb has only the in-frame clones, and not every one. V, J and clone size were drawn from that table, and D and trimming were deduced from the DNA. Of 110,000 or so clones detected, roughly 85% appear once; the ten largest clones hold 15%. In germline, CDR1 is SGHNT, CDR2 YYREEE (reference sequence). This CDR3 has 15 residues. Trimming pared 4 bases from V and 0 bases from J, leaving 14 bases between. This rearrangement joins TRBV5-4 to TRBJ2-7; D possibly corresponds to TRBD1 (6 bases). The sequence was collected from a woman at least 80 years old with acute or convalescent COVID-19. Material for sequencing was peripheral blood. CDR3 amino acids: CASSKDRPSSYEQYF. The CDR3 DNA follows: TGTGCCAGCAGCAAAGACAGGCCGAGCTCCTACGAGCAGTACTTC.